Below, one T cell receptor (beta chain) is given with its context. The antigen is not known. This entry is derived from a study of T cell responses to AZD1222 COVID-19 vaccine. Whole-study results and caveats: An increase in Spike-specific TCR breadth and depth was observed after two AZD1222 doses. There were vaccine-associated CD4 TCRs across spike, dominant at 160-218 and 743-854. Among those given AZD1222, only 6 or 7 were seropositive at baseline. Most donors were white British, females outnumbered males, and clonal diversity was possibly underestimated.

CDR1 SGHRS and CDR2 YFSETQ come from the germline V gene. This CDR3 contains 15 residues. The V end lost 0 bases, the J end lost 6 bases, and 10 bases lay between the germline ends. Sequencing used immunoSEQ multiplex PCR; TCRdb keeps in-frame clones, though not all of them. The table includes 95,000 to 150,000 clones, 93% detected once. The chain recombines TRBV5-1 with TRBJ1-6, with TRBD1 as a possible D gene (6 bases). The source was peripheral blood, collected 28 days after the second AZD1222 dose. The source is an adult who received the AZD1222 COVID-19 vaccine. CDR3: CASSLGRGTNSPLHF. The CDR3 DNA is TGCGCCAGCAGCTTGGGTAGGGGGACTAATTCACCCCTCCACTTT.